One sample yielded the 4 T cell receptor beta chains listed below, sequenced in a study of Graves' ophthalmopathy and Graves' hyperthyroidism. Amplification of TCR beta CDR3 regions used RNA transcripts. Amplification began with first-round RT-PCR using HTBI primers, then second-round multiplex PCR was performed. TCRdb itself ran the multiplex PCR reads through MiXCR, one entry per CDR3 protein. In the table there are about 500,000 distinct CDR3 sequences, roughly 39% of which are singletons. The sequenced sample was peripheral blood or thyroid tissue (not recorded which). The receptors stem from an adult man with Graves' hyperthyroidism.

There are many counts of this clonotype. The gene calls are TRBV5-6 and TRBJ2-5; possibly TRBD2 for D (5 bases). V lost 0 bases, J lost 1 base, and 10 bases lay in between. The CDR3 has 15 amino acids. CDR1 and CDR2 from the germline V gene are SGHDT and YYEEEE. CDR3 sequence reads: CASSLASGIQETQYF. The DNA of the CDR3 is TGTGCCAGCAGCTTGGCCTCGGGGATCCAAGAGACCCAGTACTTC.

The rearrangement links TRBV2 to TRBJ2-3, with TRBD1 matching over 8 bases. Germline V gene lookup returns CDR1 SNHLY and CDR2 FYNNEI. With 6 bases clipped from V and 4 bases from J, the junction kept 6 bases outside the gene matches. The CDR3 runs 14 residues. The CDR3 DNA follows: TGTGCCAGCAGAACTGGACAGGGTCCAGATACGCAGTATTTT. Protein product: CASRTGQGPDTQYF.

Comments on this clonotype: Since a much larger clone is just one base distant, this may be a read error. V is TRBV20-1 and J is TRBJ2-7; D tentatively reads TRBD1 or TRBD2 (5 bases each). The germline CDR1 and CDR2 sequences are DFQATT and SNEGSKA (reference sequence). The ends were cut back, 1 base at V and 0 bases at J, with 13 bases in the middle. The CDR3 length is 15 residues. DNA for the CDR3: TGCAGTGCTAGAGTGTTGAGGGACGGCTCCTACGAGCAGTACTTC. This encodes CSARVLRDGSYEQYF.

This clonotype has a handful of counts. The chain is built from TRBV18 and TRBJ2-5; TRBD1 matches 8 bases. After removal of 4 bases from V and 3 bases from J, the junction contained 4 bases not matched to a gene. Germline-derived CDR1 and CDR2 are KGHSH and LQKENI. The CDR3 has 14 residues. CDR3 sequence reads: CASSRGTGEETQYF. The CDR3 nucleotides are TGTGCCAGCTCACGCGGGACAGGCGAAGAGACCCAGTACTTC.